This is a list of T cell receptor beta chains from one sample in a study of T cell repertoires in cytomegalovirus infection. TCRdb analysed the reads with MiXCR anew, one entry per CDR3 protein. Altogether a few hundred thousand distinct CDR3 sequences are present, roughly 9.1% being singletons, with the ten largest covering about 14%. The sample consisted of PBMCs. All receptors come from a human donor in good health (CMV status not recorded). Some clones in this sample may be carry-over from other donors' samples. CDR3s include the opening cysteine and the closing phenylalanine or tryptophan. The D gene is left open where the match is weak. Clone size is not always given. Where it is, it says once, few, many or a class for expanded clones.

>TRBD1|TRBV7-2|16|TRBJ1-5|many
TGTGCCAGCAGCTACCTCGGACAGGGGCAAGGTCAGCCCCAGCATTTT
CASSYLGQGQGQPQHF
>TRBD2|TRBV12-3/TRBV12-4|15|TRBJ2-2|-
TGTGCCAGCTTCCGCGGGGGGGTCGGCACCGGGGAGCTGTTTTTT
CASFRGGVGTGELFF
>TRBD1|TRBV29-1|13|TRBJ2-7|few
TGCAGCGTGGGACAGGGCGACTCCTACGAGCAGTACTTC
CSVGQGDSYEQYF
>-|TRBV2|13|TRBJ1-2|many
TGTGCCAGCAGTGGGACGATTAATCATGGCTACACCTTC
CASSGTINHGYTF
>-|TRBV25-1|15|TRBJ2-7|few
TGTGCCAGCAGTGGCCCCGGGGGCAGAACCTACGAGCAGTACTTC
CASSGPGGRTYEQYF
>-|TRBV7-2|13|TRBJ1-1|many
TGTGCCAGCAGCGGACAGACGAACACTGAAGCTTTCTTT
CASSGQTNTEAFF
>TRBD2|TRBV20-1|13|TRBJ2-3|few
TGCAGTGCCCCGACTAGCGGGGGAGCTACGCAGTATTTT
CSAPTSGGATQYF
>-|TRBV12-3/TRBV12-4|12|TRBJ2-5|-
TGTGCCAGCAAAGCGTTCCAAGAGACCCAGTACTTC
CASKAFQETQYF
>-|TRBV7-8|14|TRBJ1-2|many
TGTGCCAGCAGCGATACTACCGGGTTCTATGGCTACACCTTC
CASSDTTGFYGYTF
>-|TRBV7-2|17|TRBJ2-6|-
TGTGCCAGCAGCCAGGGACTGAGGTCCTCTGGGGCCAACGTCCTGACTTTC
CASSQGLRSSGANVLTF
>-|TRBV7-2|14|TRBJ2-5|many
TGTGCCAGCAGCCCTGGACAGACGTACGGGACCCAGTACTTC
CASSPGQTYGTQYF
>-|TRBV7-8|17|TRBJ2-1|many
TGTGCCAGCAGCTCAGTCCTGGGGGGGGCAGCCTACAATGAGCAGTTCTTC
CASSSVLGGAAYNEQFF
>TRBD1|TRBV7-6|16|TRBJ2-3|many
TGTGCCAGCAGCTCCCGGACAGGGGGGAGCACAGATACGCAGTATTTT
CASSSRTGGSTDTQYF
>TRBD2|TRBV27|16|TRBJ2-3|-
TGTGCCAGCACGGGGGGACTAGCGGGATCCACAGATACGCAGTATTTT
CASTGGLAGSTDTQYF
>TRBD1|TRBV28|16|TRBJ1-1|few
TGTGCCAGCAGTCCCCACTCCGGGACAGGGAACACTGAAGCTTTCTTT
CASSPHSGTGNTEAFF
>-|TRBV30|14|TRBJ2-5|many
TGTGCCTGGAGTAGGTGGTATCCGGAAGAGACCCAGTACTTC
CAWSRWYPEETQYF